This T cell receptor (beta chain) was retrieved from a study of spatial heterogeneity in lung cancer. Study-wide background: Sequences of the beta chain were consistently detected in greater numbers than alpha-chain sequences.

TCRdb re-derived calls from the 5' RACE reads in MiXCR, one entry per CDR3 protein. The sample has under 150,000 distinct CDR3 sequences, about 10% seen once. This clonotype showed up just a few times. This CDR3 has 15 amino acids. Germline CDR1 and CDR2: SGHAT and FQDESV (reference sequence). The ends were cut back, 5 bases at V and 5 bases at J, with 19 bases in the middle. Indicated time point: blood at routine non-recurrence follow-up after resection. The sequenced sample was PBMCs, obtained at follow-up. This chain uses TRBV11-1 with TRBJ2-7; TRBD1 might be the D (6 bases). This receptor was taken from a female donor with early-stage non-small cell lung cancer. The CDR3 region has the DNA TGTGCCAGCAGCGAAACAGGGTCTCCCTTCCACGAGCAGTACGTC. Translating gives CASSETGSPFHEQYV.